Following are 14 T cell receptor beta chains from one sample sequenced in a study of shared clonotypes between healthy human individuals. The naive CD8 subset, CD45RO-negative cells positively selected for CCR7, excluded terminally differentiated effector memory CD45RA+ cells. Some clones are missing from TCRdb's copy, which holds only in-frame ones; the method was immunoSEQ multiplex PCR. The profile shows about 580,000 clones, roughly 98% of them singletons. Sequencing input: naive CD8+ T cells sorted from blood. The receptors derive from a man younger than 40 in good health.

This clone was seen just once. The same CDR3 is also encoded by other DNA sequences in this sample. This chain uses TRBV15 with TRBJ2-7; TRBD1 might be the D (6 bases). Trimming removed 2 bases from V and 3 bases from J, with 8 bases in between. This CDR3 contains 13 residues. From germline, CDR1 is LNHNV and CDR2 YYDKDF (reference sequence). The CDR3 DNA follows: TGTGCCACCAGCAGAACGGACAGCTACGAGCAGTACTTC. It yields the protein CATSRTDSYEQYF.

The J gene is TRBJ2-3, the V gene TRBV5-1; 7 bases are a match to TRBD2. This CDR3 comprises 14 residues. V shed 4 bases, J shed 0 bases, and the junction held 2 bases outside the gene matches. In germline, CDR1 is SGHRS, CDR2 YFSETQ. The CDR3 sequence: CASSRGDSTDTQYF. DNA for the CDR3: TGCGCCAGCAGCCGGGGGGACAGCACAGATACGCAGTATTTT.

J is TRBJ2-5 and V is TRBV27, with D perhaps being TRBD1 or TRBD2 (6 bases each). The CDR3 spans 16 residues. The germline V gene encodes CDR1 MNHEY and CDR2 SMNVEV (reference sequence). The V end lost 4 bases, the J end lost 0 bases, and 15 bases lay between the germline ends. CDR3 nucleotides: TGTGCCAGCAGTTCCTTAGGGGGGCAGTACCAAGAGACCCAGTACTTC. Amino acids: CASSSLGGQYQETQYF.

The CDR3 loop is CSVGGTSGNSYEQYF. The CDR3 bases are TGCAGCGTCGGGGGGACTAGCGGGAACTCCTACGAGCAGTACTTC. The gene calls are TRBV29-1 and TRBJ2-7, with 13 nucleotides matching TRBD2. CDR3 length equals 15 residues. Trimming removed 6 bases from V and 0 bases from J; junction bases left unmatched: 5. Per germline, CDR1 SQVTM and CDR2 ANQGSEA.

The gene calls are TRBV27 and TRBJ2-7; the match to TRBD1 covers 9 bases. This CDR3 is 15 amino acids long. Trimming took 0 bases from V and 2 from J; bases not matched to a gene: 2. Germline V gives CDR1 MNHEY, CDR2 SMNVEV (reference sequence). The CDR3 DNA follows: TGTGCCAGCAGTTTATCCGGGACAGGGACCTACGAGCAGTACTTC. The encoded protein is CASSLSGTGTYEQYF.

This sequence joins TRBV7-9 and TRBJ2-1; D is undetermined. Trimming left V 4 bases short and J 6 bases short, with 7 bases between. The germline V gene encodes CDR1 SEHNR and CDR2 FQNEAQ (reference sequence). CDR3 size: 12 residues. For the CDR3, the DNA is TGTGCCAGCAGCTCTGGCGCCAATGAGCAGTTCTTC. Encoded protein: CASSSGANEQFF. Supplemented by reference TRBV7-9 and TRBJ2-1, the full variable domain reads DTGVSQNPRHKITKRGQNVTFRCDPISEHNRLYWYRQTLGQGPEFLTYFQNEAQLEKSRLLSDRFSAERPKGSFSTLEIQRTEQGDSAMYLCASSSGANEQFFGPGTRLTVL.

This clone is a singleton in its sample. This chain links TRBV7-7 with TRBJ2-1, with 8 bases matching TRBD1. CDR1 SSHAT and CDR2 FNYEAQ come from the germline V gene (reference sequence). With V trimmed by 6 bases and J by 7 bases, 5 bases remained unmatched. This CDR3 comprises 13 residues. Here the CDR3 DNA reads TGTGCCAGCAGTTTACAGGGGGGTAATGAGCAGTTCTTC. The encoded protein is CASSLQGGNEQFF.

The chain has TRBV28 and TRBJ2-3; no clear D gene. This CDR3 has 15 amino acids. V was cut by 0 bases and J by 1 base, with 8 bases left in between. The V gene's germline CDR1 is MDHEN and CDR2 SYDVKM. The CDR3 DNA reads TGTGCCAGCAGTTTATGGATCGGTGGCACAGATACGCAGTATTTT. The encoded protein is CASSLWIGGTDTQYF.

The V and J genes are TRBV6-1 and TRBJ2-7; D ambiguous. Germline V gene sequence: CDR1 MNHNS, CDR2 SASEGT. This CDR3 contains 11 residues. V lost 10 bases to trimming and J lost 7 bases, with 14 bases between them. The CDR3 loop reads CAIAFAGEQYF. CDR3 in DNA: TGTGCCATCGCATTTGCTGGAGAGCAGTACTTC.

This chain joins TRBV5-4 and TRBJ2-5, with D perhaps TRBD1 (5 bases). The CDR3 consists of 15 residues. Trimming shortened V by 1 base and J by 2 bases, and 12 bases separated the two germline ends. CDR1 is SGHNT and CDR2 is YYREEE in the germline V gene (reference sequence). The CDR3 sequence is CASSLSGLGQETQYF. In DNA form, the CDR3 reads TGTGCCAGCAGCTTGTCAGGGCTGGGACAAGAGACCCAGTACTTC. The full variable domain, completed using reference TRBV5-4 and TRBJ2-5, is ETGVTQSPTHLIKTRGQQVTLRCSSQSGHNTVSWYQQALGQGPQFIFQYYREEENGRGNFPPRFSGLQFPNYSSELNVNALELDDSALYLCASSLSGLGQETQYFGPGTRLLVL.

This rearrangement joins TRBV4-1 to TRBJ2-5; a weak D match, TRBD2 (5 bases). The CDR3 is 15 amino acids. Germline values: CDR1 MGHRA, CDR2 YSYEKL. With 0 bases removed from V and 1 base from J, the gap between germline ends came to 9 bases. CDR3 nucleotide sequence: TGCGCCAGCAGCCAAGATAGAAGCGGCCAAGAGACCCAGTACTTC. Translation: CASSQDRSGQETQYF.

This sequence joins TRBV7-9 and TRBJ1-2; the D is unclear. This CDR3 is 16 amino acids long. Germline CDR1 SEHNR, CDR2 FQNEAQ (reference sequence). Trimming removed 5 bases at V and 4 bases at J, with 20 bases between. The CDR3 sequence: CASSRLSEEGSYGYTF. The CDR3 DNA reads TGTGCCAGCAGCCGACTTAGTGAGGAGGGAAGCTATGGCTACACCTTC.

The rearrangement joins TRBV28 to TRBJ2-1; D ambiguous. Trimming removed 7 bases from V and 0 bases from J, with 13 bases in between. The CDR3 consists of 15 residues. Germline lookup yields CDR1 MDHEN and CDR2 SYDVKM. CDR3 loop: CASKPGRFSYNEQFF. CDR3 nucleotide sequence: TGTGCCAGCAAACCCGGGCGCTTCTCCTACAATGAGCAGTTCTTC.

The J gene is TRBJ1-2, the V gene TRBV7-9; D unresolved. Germline CDR1 is SEHNR and CDR2 is FQNEAQ (reference sequence). V gave up 4 bases and J gave up 6 bases, with 12 bases separating them. The CDR3 is 13 residues long. The CDR3 protein is CASSSPGADGYTF. CDR3 in DNA: TGTGCCAGCAGCTCCCCGGGCGCTGATGGCTACACCTTC.